Listed below are T cell receptor beta chains from one sample, sequenced in a study of blood T cell repertoires in COVID-19. Data came from immunoSEQ multiplex PCR; TCRdb stores just in-frame clones and leaves some out. The data show more than 250,000 clones, with roughly 91% seen just once and 1% held by the top ten. Source material: peripheral blood. The origin of the receptors is a man aged 50-59 years with active or convalescent COVID-19. CDR3s include the opening cysteine and the closing phenylalanine or tryptophan. The D gene is left open where the match is weak. Clone size, where shown, is once, few, many, or a class for clones that have expanded.

V gene	clone size	J gene	D gene	CDR3 DNA	CDR3 protein
TRBV19	once	TRBJ1-1	NA	TGTGCCAGTAGTATCCATGCCAGGGGCTTCACTGAAGCTTTCTTT	CASSIHARGFTEAFF
TRBV28	NA	TRBJ1-1	NA	TGTGCCAGCAGTTTACGTTCCGGGAACACTGAAGCTTTCTTT	CASSLRSGNTEAFF
TRBV7-2	few	TRBJ1-2	TRBD1	TGTGCCAGCAGCTTACAACAGGGGGGTTTCTATGGCTACACCTTC	CASSLQQGGFYGYTF
TRBV10-3	few	TRBJ1-5	TRBD1	TGTGCCACTCGACAGGGTGAGGATCAGCCCCAGCATTTT	CATRQGEDQPQHF
TRBV6-5	NA	TRBJ2-2	TRBD2	TGTGCCAGCGCTGGGAGGGTATCCGGGGAGCTGTTTTTT	CASAGRVSGELFF
TRBV15	NA	TRBJ1-2	NA	TGTGCCACCAGCAGAGGTGAGGGAGGCGACTATGGCTACACCTTC	CATSRGEGGDYGYTF
TRBV19	NA	TRBJ1-1	NA	TGTGCCAGTGTAGAGAACACTGAAGCTTTCTTT	CASVENTEAFF
TRBV5-1	NA	TRBJ2-4	NA	TGCGCCAGCAGCCCGGTGGGGACAAGGATAGACATTCAGTACTTC	CASSPVGTRIDIQYF
TRBV6-5	NA	TRBJ1-5	NA	TGTGCCAGCAGTTACTCACAGGACTACAATCAGCCCCAGCATTTT	CASSYSQDYNQPQHF
TRBV11-2	once	TRBJ1-6	TRBD1	TGTGCCAGCAGCACGAATGGACAGGGACGTTCACCCCTCCACTTT	CASSTNGQGRSPLHF
TRBV5-1	NA	TRBJ2-1	NA	TGCGCCAGCAGCTTGGGTCAGGCACACAATGAGCAGTTCTTC	CASSLGQAHNEQFF
TRBV28	NA	TRBJ1-2	TRBD1	TGTGCCAGCAGAAGAGCCGCAGGGACAGGCGACTATGGCTACACCTTC	CASRRAAGTGDYGYTF
TRBV6-2/TRBV6-3	NA	TRBJ1-5	TRBD1	TGTGCCAGCAGTCGCCGGACAGGGGGAAAGCAGCCCCAGCATTTT	CASSRRTGGKQPQHF
TRBV7-8	NA	TRBJ1-5	NA	TGTGCCAGCAGCTTAGCGACAGGACTTAATCAGCCCCAGCATTTT	CASSLATGLNQPQHF
TRBV6-1	NA	TRBJ1-6	NA	TGTGCCAGCAGTGATGACAGGAGACGTTCACCCCTCCACTTT	CASSDDRRRSPLHF
TRBV5-1	NA	TRBJ1-5	NA	TGCGCCAGCAGCTTGTATGGAGAAGAAGATCAGCCCCAGCATTTT	CASSLYGEEDQPQHF
TRBV18	NA	TRBJ2-3	TRBD1	TGTGCCAGCCTTGGGACAGGTGTTAGCACAGATACGCAGTATTTT	CASLGTGVSTDTQYF
TRBV28	NA	TRBJ1-4	NA	TGTGCCAGCAGTTTCCACCCCGCGCTTGGAGGGCTTAATGAAAAACTGTTTTTT	CASSFHPALGGLNEKLFF
TRBV4-2	NA	TRBJ2-1	NA	TGTGCCAGCAGCCAAGTCTCGGGACTTAAGTACAATGAGCAGTTCTTC	CASSQVSGLKYNEQFF
TRBV7-2	NA	TRBJ1-6	NA	TGTGCCAGCAGCTTACCAGGGGTAGGATCACCCCTCCACTTT	CASSLPGVGSPLHF
TRBV6-5	NA	TRBJ2-3	NA	TGTGCCAGCAGCTCATGGACAGCGAGCACAGATACGCAGTATTTT	CASSSWTASTDTQYF
TRBV9	NA	TRBJ1-2	TRBD1	TGTGCCAGCAGCGTCCACAGGGGGCTCGGTGGCTACACCTTC	CASSVHRGLGGYTF
TRBV5-6	NA	TRBJ1-2	TRBD1	TGTGCCAGCAGCCCCCCACAGGGGGCAGGATATGGCTACACCTTC	CASSPPQGAGYGYTF
TRBV9	once	TRBJ2-5	NA	TGTGCCAGCAGCGTTACACCGGGACAAGGTCAGGTGGAGACCCAGTACTTC	CASSVTPGQGQVETQYF
TRBV24-1	NA	TRBJ2-1	NA	TGTGCCACCACGGCGGGGGCTGAGCAGTTCTTC	CATTAGAEQFF
TRBV29-1	NA	TRBJ2-7	NA	TGCAGCGTTTATTTGAGTATCGGCTCCTACGAGCAGTACTTC	CSVYLSIGSYEQYF
TRBV11-2	NA	TRBJ2-2	NA	TGTGCCAGCAGCTCAACCGGACAATTCACCGGGGAGCTGTTTTTT	CASSSTGQFTGELFF
TRBV28	NA	TRBJ1-5	NA	TGTGCCAGCAGTTTCCGTAACCGACAGCTGGGGAATCAGCCCCAGCATTTT	CASSFRNRQLGNQPQHF
TRBV5-1	NA	TRBJ1-2	NA	TGCGCCAGCACCATCGACTCAAGCTATGGCTACACCTTC	CASTIDSSYGYTF
TRBV7-2	NA	TRBJ1-2	NA	TGTGCCAGCAGCTCTGGACAGCACTATGGCTACACCTTC	CASSSGQHYGYTF
TRBV30	NA	TRBJ1-4	NA	TGTGCCTGGACGCACGGCCAGGCAACTAATGAAAAACTGTTTTTT	CAWTHGQATNEKLFF
TRBV25-1	few	TRBJ2-7	TRBD2	TGTGCCAGCAGTCAAACCGGGACTAGCGGCTCCTACGAGCAGTACTTC	CASSQTGTSGSYEQYF
TRBV19	NA	TRBJ1-5	NA	TGTGCCAGTAGTATGGGCGCTAGCAATCAGCCCCAGCATTTT	CASSMGASNQPQHF
TRBV11-2	NA	TRBJ1-4	TRBD1	TGTGCCAGCAGCAAACGGGACAGGGGGAATGAAAAACTGTTTTTT	CASSKRDRGNEKLFF
TRBV18	NA	TRBJ2-3	NA	TGTGCCAGCTCACCATCTAGCGATACGCAGTATTTT	CASSPSSDTQYF
TRBV4-2	NA	TRBJ1-4	NA	TGTGCCAGCAGAACAGGGACCGCAACTAATGAAAAACTGTTTTTT	CASRTGTATNEKLFF
TRBV11-2	NA	TRBJ2-3	NA	TGTGCCAGCAGCTTATTCCCGCAGGCAGATACGCAGTATTTT	CASSLFPQADTQYF
TRBV5-1	NA	TRBJ2-5	NA	TGCGCCAGCAGCTTGCGACAGATTGGGGCGGAGACCCAGTACTTC	CASSLRQIGAETQYF
TRBV5-5	NA	TRBJ1-2	TRBD1	TGTGCCAGCAGCTCCCGCCCGGGACAGGGGGCAGGAGGCTACACCTTC	CASSSRPGQGAGGYTF
TRBV4-3	NA	TRBJ1-3	NA	TGCGCCAGCAGCCAAGTAGGGGTGAGATCGGACACCATATATTTT	CASSQVGVRSDTIYF
TRBV5-8	NA	TRBJ1-5	NA	TGTGCCAGCAGCCCGCAGGGACTCGAGCCCCAGCATTTT	CASSPQGLEPQHF
TRBV5-6	NA	TRBJ1-6	NA	TGTGCCAGCAGCTTTGGACAGATGAATTCACCCCTCCACTTT	CASSFGQMNSPLHF